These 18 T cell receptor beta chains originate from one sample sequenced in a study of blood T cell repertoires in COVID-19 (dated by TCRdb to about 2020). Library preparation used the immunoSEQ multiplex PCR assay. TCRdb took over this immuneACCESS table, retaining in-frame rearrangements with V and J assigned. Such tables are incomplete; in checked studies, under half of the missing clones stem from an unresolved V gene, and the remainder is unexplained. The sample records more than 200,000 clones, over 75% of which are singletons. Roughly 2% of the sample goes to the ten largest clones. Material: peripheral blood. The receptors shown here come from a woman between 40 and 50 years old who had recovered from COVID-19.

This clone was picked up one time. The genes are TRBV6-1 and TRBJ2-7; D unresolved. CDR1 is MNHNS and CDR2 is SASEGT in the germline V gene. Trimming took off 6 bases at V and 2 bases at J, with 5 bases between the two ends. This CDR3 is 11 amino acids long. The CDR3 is CASSPAYEQYF. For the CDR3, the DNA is TGTGCCAGCAGCCCCGCCTACGAGCAGTACTTC.

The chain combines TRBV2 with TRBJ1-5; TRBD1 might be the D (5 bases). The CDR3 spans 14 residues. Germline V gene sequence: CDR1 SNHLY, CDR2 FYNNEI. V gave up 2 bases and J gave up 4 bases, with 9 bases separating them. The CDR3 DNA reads TGTGCCAGCAGTGAATTCAAGGGGAATCAGCCCCAGCATTTT. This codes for CASSEFKGNQPQHF.

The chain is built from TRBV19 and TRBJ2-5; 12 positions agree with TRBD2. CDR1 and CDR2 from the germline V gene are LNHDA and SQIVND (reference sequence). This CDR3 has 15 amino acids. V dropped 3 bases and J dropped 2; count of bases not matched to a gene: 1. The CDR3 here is CASSMLAGGQETQYF. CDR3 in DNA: TGTGCCAGTAGTATGCTAGCGGGAGGGCAAGAGACCCAGTACTTC. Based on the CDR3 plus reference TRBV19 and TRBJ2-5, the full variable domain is DGGITQSPKYLFRKEGQNVTLSCEQNLNHDAMYWYRQDPGQGLRLIYYSQIVNDFQKGDIAEGYSVSREKKESFPLTVTSAQKNPTAFYLCASSMLAGGQETQYFGPGTRLLVL.

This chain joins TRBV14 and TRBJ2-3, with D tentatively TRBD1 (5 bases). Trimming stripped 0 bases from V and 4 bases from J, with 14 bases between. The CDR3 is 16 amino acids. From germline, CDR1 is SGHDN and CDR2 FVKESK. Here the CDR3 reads CASSQDTDSFADTQYF. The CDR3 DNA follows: TGTGCCAGCAGCCAAGATACCGACAGTTTCGCAGATACGCAGTATTTT.

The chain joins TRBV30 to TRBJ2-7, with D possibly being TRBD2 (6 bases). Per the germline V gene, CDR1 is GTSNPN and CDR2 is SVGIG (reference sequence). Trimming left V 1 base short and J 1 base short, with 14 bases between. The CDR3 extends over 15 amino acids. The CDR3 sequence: CAWSGLGGSSYEQYF. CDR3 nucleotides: TGTGCCTGGAGTGGGTTGGGGGGATCTTCCTACGAGCAGTACTTC.

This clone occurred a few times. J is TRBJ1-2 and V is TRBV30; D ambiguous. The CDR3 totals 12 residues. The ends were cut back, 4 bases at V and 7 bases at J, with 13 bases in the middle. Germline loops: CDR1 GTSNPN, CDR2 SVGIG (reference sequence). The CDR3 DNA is TGTGCCTGGAAGAACCTTTGGGCTGGCTACACCTTC. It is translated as CAWKNLWAGYTF.

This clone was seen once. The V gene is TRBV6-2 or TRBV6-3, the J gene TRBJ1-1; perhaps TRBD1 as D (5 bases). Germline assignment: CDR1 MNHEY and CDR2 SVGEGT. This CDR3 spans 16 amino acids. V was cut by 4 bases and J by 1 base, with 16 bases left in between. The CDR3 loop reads CASSSLPGVPNTEAFF. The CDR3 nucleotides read TGTGCCAGCAGTTCCCTCCCGGGGGTGCCGAACACTGAAGCTTTCTTT.

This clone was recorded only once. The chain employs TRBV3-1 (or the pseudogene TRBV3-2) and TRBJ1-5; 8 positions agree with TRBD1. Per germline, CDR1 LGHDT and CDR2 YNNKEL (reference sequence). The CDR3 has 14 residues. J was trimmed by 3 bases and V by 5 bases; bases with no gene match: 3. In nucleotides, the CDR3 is TGTGCCAGCAGCAGACAGGGGTTCAATCAGCCCCAGCATTTT. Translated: CASSRQGFNQPQHF.

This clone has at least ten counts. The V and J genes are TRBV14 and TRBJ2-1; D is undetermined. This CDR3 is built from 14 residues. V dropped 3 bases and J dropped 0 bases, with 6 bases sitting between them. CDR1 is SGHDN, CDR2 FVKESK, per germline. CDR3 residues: CASSHGGSYNEQFF. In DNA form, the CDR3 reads TGTGCCAGCAGCCATGGCGGCTCCTACAATGAGCAGTTCTTC.

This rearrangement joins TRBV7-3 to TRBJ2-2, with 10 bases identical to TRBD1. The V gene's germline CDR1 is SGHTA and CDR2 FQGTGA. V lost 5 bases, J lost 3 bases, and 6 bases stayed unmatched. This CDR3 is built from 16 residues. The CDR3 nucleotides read TGTGCCAGCAGCCCCCGACAGGGGGCTTACACCGGGGAGCTGTTTTTT. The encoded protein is CASSPRQGAYTGELFF. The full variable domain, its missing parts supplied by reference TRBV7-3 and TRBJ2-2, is GAGVSQTPSNKVTEKGKYVELRCDPISGHTALYWYRQSLGQGPEFLIYFQGTGAADDSGLPNDRFFAVRPEGSVSTLKIQRTERGDSAVYLCASSPRQGAYTGELFFGEGSRLTVL.

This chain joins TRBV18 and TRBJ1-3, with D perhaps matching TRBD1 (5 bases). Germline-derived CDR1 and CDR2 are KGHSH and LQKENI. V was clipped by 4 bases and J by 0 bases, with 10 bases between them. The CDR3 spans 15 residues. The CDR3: CASSRLDTSGNTIYF. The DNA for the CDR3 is TGTGCCAGCTCACGGTTGGACACCTCTGGAAACACCATATATTTT.

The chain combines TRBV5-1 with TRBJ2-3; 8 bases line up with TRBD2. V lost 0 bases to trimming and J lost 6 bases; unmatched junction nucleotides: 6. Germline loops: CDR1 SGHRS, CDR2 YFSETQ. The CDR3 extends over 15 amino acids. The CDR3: CASSLAGTRGDTQYF. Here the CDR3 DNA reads TGCGCCAGCAGCTTGGCCGGGACTAGGGGGGATACGCAGTATTTT.

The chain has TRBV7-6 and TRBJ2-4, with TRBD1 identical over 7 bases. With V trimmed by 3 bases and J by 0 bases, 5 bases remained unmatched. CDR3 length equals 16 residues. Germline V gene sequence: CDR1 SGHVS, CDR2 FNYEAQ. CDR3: CASSFDRDLAKNIQYF. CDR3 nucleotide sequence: TGTGCCAGCAGCTTTGACAGGGATTTAGCCAAAAACATTCAGTACTTC. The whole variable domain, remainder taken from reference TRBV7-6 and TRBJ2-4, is GAGVSQSPRYKVTKRGQDVALRCDPISGHVSLYWYRQALGQGPEFLTYFNYEAQQDKSGLPNDRFSAERPEGSISTLTIQRTEQRDSAMYRCASSFDRDLAKNIQYFGAGTRLSVL.

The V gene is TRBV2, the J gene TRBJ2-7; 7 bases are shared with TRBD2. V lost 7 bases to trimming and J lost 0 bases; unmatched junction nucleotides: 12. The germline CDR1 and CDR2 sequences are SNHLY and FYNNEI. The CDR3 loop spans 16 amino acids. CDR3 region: CASIYPRGGASYEQYF. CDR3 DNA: TGTGCCAGCATTTACCCTCGGGGAGGGGCCTCCTACGAGCAGTACTTC.

The CDR3 region is CASTAPGSGEETQYF. As DNA, the CDR3 is TGTGCCAGCACCGCTCCGGGCTCAGGGGAAGAGACCCAGTACTTC. This rearrangement joins TRBV28 to TRBJ2-5; D is possibly TRBD1 (6 bases). Trimming shortened V by 7 bases and J by 3 bases, and 18 bases separated the two germline ends. Germline V gene lookup returns CDR1 MDHEN and CDR2 SYDVKM. This CDR3 region has 15 residues.

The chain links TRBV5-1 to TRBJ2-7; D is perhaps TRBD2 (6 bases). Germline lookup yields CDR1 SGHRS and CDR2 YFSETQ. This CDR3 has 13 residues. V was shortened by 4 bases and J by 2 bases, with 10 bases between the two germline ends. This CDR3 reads CASSRDLPYEQYF. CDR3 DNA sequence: TGCGCCAGCAGCCGGGACTTACCCTACGAGCAGTACTTC.

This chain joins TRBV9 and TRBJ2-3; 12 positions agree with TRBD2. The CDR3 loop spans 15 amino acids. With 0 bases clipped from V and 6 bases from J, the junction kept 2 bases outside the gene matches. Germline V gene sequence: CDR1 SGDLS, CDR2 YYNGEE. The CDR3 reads CASSVASGGGDTQYF. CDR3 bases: TGTGCCAGCAGCGTAGCTAGCGGGGGGGGCGATACGCAGTATTTT.

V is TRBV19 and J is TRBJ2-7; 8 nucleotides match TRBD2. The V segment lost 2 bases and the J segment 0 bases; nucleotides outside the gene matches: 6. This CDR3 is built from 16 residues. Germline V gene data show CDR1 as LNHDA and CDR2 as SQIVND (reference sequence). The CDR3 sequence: CASSIWGGTSSYEQYF. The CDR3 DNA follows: TGTGCCAGTAGTATATGGGGCGGGACTAGCTCCTACGAGCAGTACTTC.